Sequencing of this TCR beta chain was carried out in a study of cytomegalovirus exposure and HLA in healthy donors. General study points: Earlier analysis looked at TCR beta V segments, and most were productive about 90% or about 30% of the time. A later examination showed that TCR association rates differed by HLA locus, with DRB1 most and HLA-C fewest. A later analysis showed HLA-associated TCR beta chains outstripping equally common others in clonal expansion.

Germline-derived CDR1 and CDR2 are MDHEN and SYDVKM. The CDR3 is 14 amino acids. PCR amplification relied on 60 Vbeta primers (plus 13 Jbeta primers). Libraries were prepared by immunoSEQ multiplex PCR; TCRdb keeps only in-frame clonotypes and omits some of them. The sample yields about 160,000 clones, around four fifths seen once. For this clone: What it binds is unknown.

The gene calls are TRBV28 and TRBJ2-5; 9 bases match TRBD2. TRBJ2-7 explains the end of the DNA better; the J call may be wrong. The sequence was collected from a woman between 50 and 59 years old in good health and CMV-seronegative. Sample: PBMCs. In DNA form, the CDR3 reads TGTGCCAGCAGTTTACTAGCGGGATACTACGAGCAGTACTTC. Encoded protein: CASSLLAGYYEQYF.